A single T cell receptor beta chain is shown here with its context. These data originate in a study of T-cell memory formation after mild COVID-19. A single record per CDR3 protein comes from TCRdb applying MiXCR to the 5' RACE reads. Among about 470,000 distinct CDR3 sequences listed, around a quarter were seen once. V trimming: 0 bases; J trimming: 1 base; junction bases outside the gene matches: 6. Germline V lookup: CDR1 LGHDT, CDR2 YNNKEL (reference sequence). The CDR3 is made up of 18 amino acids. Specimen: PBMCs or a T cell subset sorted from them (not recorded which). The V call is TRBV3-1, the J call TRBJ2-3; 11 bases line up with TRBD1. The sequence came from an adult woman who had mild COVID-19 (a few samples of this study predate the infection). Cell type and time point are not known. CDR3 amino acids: CASSQEWTGGSGTDTQYF. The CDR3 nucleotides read TGTGCCAGCAGCCAAGAATGGACAGGGGGCTCGGGCACAGATACGCAGTATTTT.